The rows below give T cell receptor beta chains drawn from one sample of a study of blood T cell repertoires in COVID-19. Assay: immunoSEQ multiplex PCR; the TCRdb copy retains only in-frame clones and omits some. The repertoire includes 70,000 or so clones, 90% of them detected once, and under 1.5% sits in the top ten. Sequencing input: peripheral blood. These receptors originate from a man in his fifties with acute or convalescent COVID-19. The CDR3 runs from the conserved cysteine through the conserved F or W. D genes are given only for firm matches. Size is stated for part of the rows, as once, few or many counts, or as a class when the clone is expanded.

length	V	size	J	D	CDR3	DNA
14	TRBV5-1	.	TRBJ1-1	TRBD1	CASSLGQGHTEAFF	TGCGCCAGCAGCTTAGGACAGGGGCACACTGAAGCTTTCTTT
16	TRBV6-5	.	TRBJ2-5	TRBD1	CASSSPDRAAQETQYF	TGTGCCAGCAGTTCCCCGGACAGGGCGGCCCAAGAGACCCAGTACTTC
16	TRBV9	.	TRBJ2-3	TRBD2	CASSVVAGDYTDTQYF	TGTGCCAGCAGCGTAGTGGCGGGGGATTACACAGATACGCAGTATTTT
15	TRBV30	.	TRBJ1-5	.	CAWSVRMGGNQPQHF	TGTGCCTGGAGTGTACGAATGGGAGGAAATCAGCCCCAGCATTTT
15	TRBV7-8	.	TRBJ2-1	TRBD2	CASSSRGGAYNEQFF	TGTGCCAGCAGCTCCCGGGGGGGGGCGTACAATGAGCAGTTCTTC
18	TRBV4-1	.	TRBJ2-5	TRBD1	CASSPRDRGRRFQETQYF	TGCGCCAGCAGCCCCCGGGACAGGGGGCGAAGGTTCCAAGAGACCCAGTACTTC
11	TRBV7-9	few	TRBJ2-7	.	CASSRGGEQYF	TGTGCCAGCAGCAGGGGAGGCGAGCAGTACTTC
17	TRBV4-2	.	TRBJ2-3	.	CASSQVRQGDRTDTQYF	TGTGCCAGCAGCCAAGTGCGGCAGGGCGATCGCACAGATACGCAGTATTTT
15	TRBV28	.	TRBJ1-1	.	CASSFTGKRDLEAFF	TGTGCCAGCAGTTTCACAGGGAAGCGGGACCTTGAAGCTTTCTTT
14	TRBV7-2	.	TRBJ1-5	TRBD1	CASSFLGGTQPQHF	TGTGCCAGCAGCTTTCTAGGGGGCACTCAGCCCCAGCATTTT
13	TRBV15	.	TRBJ2-3	.	CATSSRSRDTQYF	TGTGCCACCAGCAGCCGCTCTAGAGATACGCAGTATTTT
15	TRBV29-1	.	TRBJ2-1	.	CSAGPSREADNEQFF	TGCAGCGCCGGCCCTTCCAGAGAGGCGGATAATGAGCAGTTCTTC
15	TRBV11-2	few	TRBJ1-6	.	CASSLDPGPNSPLHF	TGTGCCAGCAGCTTAGATCCAGGGCCCAATTCACCCCTCCACTTT
18	TRBV29-1	.	TRBJ2-4	.	CSVESSHPGGLGKNIQYF	TGCAGCGTTGAATCCTCTCACCCCGGGGGACTCGGCAAAAACATTCAGTACTTC
12	TRBV6-5	few	TRBJ1-1	.	CATSTGNTEAFF	TGTGCCACCTCGACTGGGAACACTGAAGCTTTCTTT
14	TRBV6-4	.	TRBJ2-1	.	CASSGRQGSNEQFF	TGTGCCAGCAGTGGTAGGCAGGGTAGCAATGAGCAGTTCTTC
13	TRBV2	.	TRBJ2-5	.	CASGRGLEETQYF	TGTGCCAGCGGGCGGGGACTCGAAGAGACCCAGTACTTC
12	TRBV28	.	TRBJ1-4	.	CASSFQGEKLFF	TGTGCCAGCAGTTTTCAGGGAGAAAAACTGTTTTTT
13	TRBV12-3/TRBV12-4	.	TRBJ1-1	.	CASRRIMNTEAFF	TGTGCCAGCCGGCGGATTATGAACACTGAAGCTTTCTTT
13	TRBV19	.	TRBJ2-1	TRBD2	CATAFLAGAEQFF	TGTGCCACAGCATTCCTAGCGGGAGCTGAGCAGTTCTTC
13	TRBV30	.	TRBJ2-3	.	CALQEGATDTQYF	TGTGCCTTACAGGAGGGGGCCACGGATACGCAGTATTTT
14	TRBV2	.	TRBJ1-3	.	CASSRTGRVDTIYF	TGTGCCAGCAGCCGAACAGGGAGGGTCGACACCATATATTTT
12	TRBV28	.	TRBJ2-1	.	CASSLTINEQFF	TGTGCCAGCAGTTTAACTATTAATGAGCAGTTCTTC
16	TRBV10-3	.	TRBJ1-2	.	CAISESGGIRNYGYTF	TGTGCCATCAGTGAGTCGGGGGGTATTAGAAACTATGGCTACACCTTC
15	TRBV4-2	.	TRBJ1-2	TRBD1	CASSREPGQGSGYTF	TGTGCCAGCAGCCGAGAACCGGGACAGGGTTCTGGCTACACCTTC
15	TRBV6-5	once	TRBJ1-1	.	CASSYSWADNTEAFF	TGTGCCAGCAGTTACTCATGGGCAGATAACACTGAAGCTTTCTTT
16	TRBV28	.	TRBJ1-5	.	CASSAPPGYSNQPQHF	TGTGCCAGCAGTGCGCCCCCGGGTTATAGCAATCAGCCCCAGCATTTT
14	TRBV15	.	TRBJ2-5	TRBD2	CATSREGREETQYF	TGTGCCACCAGCAGAGAGGGGAGGGAGGAGACCCAGTACTTC
15	TRBV19	.	TRBJ2-1	.	CAIHFPSRRFDEQFF	TGTGCCATTCACTTCCCGAGCCGGAGGTTCGATGAGCAGTTCTTC
15	TRBV6-5	.	TRBJ2-3	.	CASRGQPTSTDTQYF	TGTGCCAGCAGAGGACAGCCAACTAGCACAGATACGCAGTATTTT
15	TRBV18	.	TRBJ1-4	.	CASSLNSGGGEKLFF	TGTGCCAGCTCACTAAATTCAGGAGGTGGTGAAAAACTGTTTTTT